The 32 T cell receptor beta chains below come from one sample, sequenced in a study of shared clonotypes between healthy human individuals. Assay: immunoSEQ multiplex PCR; the TCRdb copy retains only in-frame clones and omits some. The table has over 2 million clones, 85% to 95% seen once. Source material: naive CD4+ T cells from PBMCs. Stated subset: CD45RA+ positively selected. The receptors originated from a man younger than 35 in good health. Some clones in this sample may be carry-over from other donors' samples.

The V and J genes are TRBV11-2 and TRBJ1-1, with a possible D match to TRBD1 (6 bases). Germline CDR1 is SGHAT and CDR2 is FQNNGV. CDR3 length equals 16 residues. V shed 1 base and J shed 4 bases, with 16 bases lying between them. CDR3 DNA: TGTGCCAGCAGCTTAGGGAAGGGGGGATGGATCACTGAAGCTTTCTTT. Its translation: CASSLGKGGWITEAFF.

This rearrangement joins TRBV5-6 to TRBJ2-7; D unresolved. This CDR3 has 14 residues. Germline loops: CDR1 SGHDT, CDR2 YYEEEE. The V gene lost 0 bases and the J gene lost 2 bases, with 9 bases spanning the gap. The CDR3 region has the DNA TGTGCCAGCAGCTTGGCCTTGGGAACCTACGAGCAGTACTTC. Its protein is CASSLALGTYEQYF. The whole variable domain, remainder taken from reference TRBV5-6 and TRBJ2-7, is DAGVTQSPTHLIKTRGQQVTLRCSPKSGHDTVSWYQQALGQGPQFIFQYYEEEERQRGNFPDRFSGHQFPNYSSELNVNALLLGDSALYLCASSLALGTYEQYFGPGTRLTVT.

CDR3 residues: CASSLGAHYEQYF. The DNA for the CDR3 is TGTGCCAGCAGCTTAGGGGCTCACTACGAGCAGTACTTC. The genes are TRBV7-3 and TRBJ2-7, with D tentatively TRBD1 (5 bases). The CDR3 has 13 residues. Between the trimmed V and J ends, which lost 2 bases and 3 bases, there was a span of 8 bases. The germline gives CDR1 SGHTA, CDR2 FQGTGA.

This chain connects TRBV4-2 to TRBJ1-5; D unclear. This CDR3 contains 15 residues. The germline CDR1 and CDR2 sequences are LGHNA and YNFKEQ. The ends were cut back, 0 bases at V and 5 bases at J, with 11 bases in the middle. CDR3 bases: TGTGCCAGCAGCCAAGATGGCAGCAGATATCAGCCCCAGCATTTT. This translates into CASSQDGSRYQPQHF.

CDR3 DNA sequence: TGCGCCAGCAGCCCCCAGGGAGGGGGCGTTCCTGGCTACACCTTC. Amino acids: CASSPQGGGVPGYTF. The chain is built from TRBV5-1 and TRBJ1-2; 7 bases fit TRBD1. V shed 4 bases, J shed 7 bases, and the junction held 13 bases outside the gene matches. Germline CDR1 is SGHRS and CDR2 is YFSETQ. The CDR3 consists of 15 residues.

This clone was recorded once. The V gene is TRBV28, the J gene TRBJ2-7; 10 bases map to TRBD2. Trimming cost V 7 bases and J 6 bases; bases outside gene matches: 21. The CDR3 sequence is 18 residues long. Germline CDR1 and CDR2: MDHEN and SYDVKM. The CDR3 DNA reads TGTGCCAGCATCTCCCGGAAGAGGGGGCTAGCGGGAGCCGTCGAGCAGTACTTC. Amino acid sequence: CASISRKRGLAGAVEQYF.

V and J are TRBV27 and TRBJ2-3; D may be TRBD1 (7 bases). The CDR3 is 13 amino acids. V was cut by 6 bases and J by 3 bases, with 10 bases left in between. Germline V gene sequence: CDR1 MNHEY, CDR2 SMNVEV (reference sequence). The CDR3 sequence is CASRPGGTDTQYF. The CDR3 nucleotides read TGTGCCAGCAGGCCAGGGGGGACAGATACGCAGTATTTT.

The chain employs TRBV6-5 and TRBJ2-7, with D possibly being TRBD2 (7 bases). Trimming left V 10 bases short and J 4 bases short, with 11 bases between. The CDR3 consists of 11 residues. CDR1 is MNHEY, CDR2 SVGAGI, per germline. The CDR3 DNA reads TGTGCCACCGAGGGGGGGTACGAGCAGTACTTC. Translation gives CATEGGYEQYF.

The rearrangement links TRBV2 to TRBJ1-4, with 11 bases that match TRBD1. The CDR3 consists of 15 residues. V was pared by 4 bases and J by 10 bases, with 8 bases of the junction left unmatched. Germline V gene lookup returns CDR1 SNHLY and CDR2 FYNNEI. The CDR3 region has the DNA TGTGCCAGCAGTGTTAGGGGACAGGGGGGTGGAAAACTGTTTTTT. Its translation: CASSVRGQGGGKLFF.

The chain combines TRBV6-4 with TRBJ2-2, with a weak D call TRBD2 (7 bases). The CDR3 loop spans 14 amino acids. The germline CDR1 and CDR2 sequences are MRHNA and SNTAGT. Trimming stripped 4 bases from V and 5 bases from J, with 11 bases between. Here the CDR3 reads CASSAEGGTGELFF. CDR3 in DNA: TGTGCCAGCAGTGCGGAGGGGGGGACCGGGGAGCTGTTTTTT.

The chain carries TRBV7-2 and TRBJ2-7; D possibly corresponds to TRBD1 (5 bases). Trimming left V 1 base short and J 3 bases short, with 13 bases between. Germline V CDR1 and CDR2: SGHTA, FQGNSA. The CDR3 has 15 amino acids. The CDR3 spells CASSLGPTEYYEQYF. In DNA form, the CDR3 reads TGTGCCAGCAGCTTAGGGCCGACAGAGTACTACGAGCAGTACTTC.

This rearrangement joins TRBV7-6 to TRBJ2-5, with 9 nucleotides matching TRBD1. Germline CDR1 reads SGHVS; CDR2 reads FNYEAQ. This CDR3 is 12 amino acids long. After removal of 6 bases from V and 4 bases from J, the junction contained 0 bases not matched to a gene. As DNA, the CDR3 is TGTGCCAGCAGGGGACAGGGAGAGACCCAGTACTTC. It encodes CASRGQGETQYF.

V usage is TRBV18 and J usage is TRBJ1-3; no definite D call. Germline CDR1 and CDR2: KGHSH and LQKENI. Trimming removed 2 bases from V and 8 bases from J, with 7 bases in between. This CDR3 is built from 12 residues. CDR3 DNA sequence: TGTGCCAGCTCACCAAAAGACGACACCATATATTTT. This gives the protein CASSPKDDTIYF.

V gene TRBV30 combines with J gene TRBJ2-5; D gene uncertain. Trimming took off 3 bases at V and 2 bases at J, with 7 bases between the two ends. This CDR3 spans 12 amino acids. Germline CDR1 is GTSNPN and CDR2 is SVGIG (reference sequence). The CDR3 nucleotides are TGTGCCTGGAGGTTGGGGCAAGAGACCCAGTACTTC. This encodes CAWRLGQETQYF.

The chain links TRBV28 to TRBJ1-1, with 10 positions matching TRBD1. The germline CDR1 and CDR2 sequences are MDHEN and SYDVKM. The CDR3 has 16 residues. With 6 bases clipped from V and 4 bases from J, the junction kept 11 bases outside the gene matches. CDR3 sequence: CASRYSGTGAGTEAFF. The CDR3 nucleotides are TGTGCCAGCAGATACTCCGGGACAGGGGCGGGCACTGAAGCTTTCTTT.

The sample holds a few counts of this clone. This chain connects TRBV5-4 to TRBJ2-1; D is uncertain. Deletions cut 4 bases from V and 8 bases from J, with 10 bases between. The CDR3 is 12 amino acids. Germline CDR1 and CDR2: SGHNT and YYREEE (reference sequence). CDR3 residues: CASSRSNDEQFF. The DNA for the CDR3 is TGTGCCAGCAGCCGATCTAACGATGAGCAGTTCTTC.

On this clone itself: This CDR3 is also generated by other DNA sequences in the sample. The chain has TRBV28 and TRBJ1-2; 10 bases agree with TRBD1. Germline V gene data show CDR1 as MDHEN and CDR2 as SYDVKM. The CDR3 has 13 residues. V trimming: 6 bases; J trimming: 6 bases; junction bases outside the gene matches: 4. Written as DNA, the CDR3 is TGTGCCAGCAGCTGGGACAGGGGACATGGCTACACCTTC. This sequence encodes CASSWDRGHGYTF.

The V gene is TRBV6-1, the J gene TRBJ1-1, with D unclear. The germline V gene has CDR1 MNHNS and CDR2 SASEGT. Trimming pared 3 bases from V and 0 bases from J, leaving 11 bases between. There are 15 residues in the CDR3. Here the CDR3 reads CASSERWGLNTEAFF. In DNA, the CDR3 is TGTGCCAGCAGTGAGAGGTGGGGATTGAACACTGAAGCTTTCTTT.

CDR3 sequence reads: CAISETGGETQYF. Here the CDR3 DNA reads TGTGCCATCAGTGAGACAGGGGGCGAGACCCAGTACTTC. The V call is TRBV10-3, the J call TRBJ2-5; 9 bases are a match to TRBD1. The CDR3 has 13 amino acids. CDR1 ENHRY and CDR2 SYGVKD come from the germline V gene. V was pared by 2 bases and J by 5 bases, with 0 bases of the junction left unmatched.

The chain has TRBV6-5 and TRBJ2-7; TRBD1 is a possible D gene (5 bases). V was pared by 6 bases and J by 6 bases, with 18 bases between. Germline-derived CDR1 and CDR2 are MNHEY and SVGAGI. The CDR3 totals 14 residues. The CDR3 sequence is CASRDNNRGGEQYF. DNA of the CDR3: TGTGCCAGCAGGGACAATAACAGAGGCGGCGAGCAGTACTTC.

The chain employs TRBV6-5 and TRBJ2-1; either TRBD1 or TRBD2 may supply D (5 bases each). Trimming removed 0 bases at V and 4 bases at J, with 13 bases between. Germline assignment: CDR1 MNHEY and CDR2 SVGAGI. This CDR3 spans 16 amino acids. The CDR3 region has the DNA TGTGCCAGCAGTTACTCGATGGGGGATAATTACAATGAGCAGTTCTTC. It is translated as CASSYSMGDNYNEQFF.

V usage is TRBV6-1 and J usage is TRBJ1-1; 10 bases are a match to TRBD1. CDR1 is MNHNS, CDR2 SASEGT, per germline. V shed 7 bases, J shed 3 bases, and the junction held 5 bases outside the gene matches. The CDR3 totals 14 residues. The CDR3 protein is CASITTGGHTEAFF. Written as DNA, the CDR3 is TGTGCCAGCATTACGACAGGGGGCCACACTGAAGCTTTCTTT.

The rearrangement links TRBV30 to TRBJ2-7; D might be TRBD1 or TRBD2, each matching 5 bases. This CDR3 contains 14 residues. Germline CDR1 is GTSNPN and CDR2 is SVGIG (reference sequence). V gave up 2 bases and J gave up 2 bases, with 13 bases separating them. The CDR3 sequence is CAWSHGTVAYEQYF. In nucleotides, the CDR3 is TGTGCCTGGAGTCATGGGACGGTCGCCTACGAGCAGTACTTC.

This clone was counted only a few times. This chain links TRBV6-6 with TRBJ1-1, with unresolved D. The CDR3 sequence is 12 residues long. V was cut by 5 bases and J by 1 base, with 5 bases left in between. In germline, CDR1 is MNHNY, CDR2 SVGAGI (reference sequence). The CDR3 reads CASSPGNTEAFF. The CDR3 DNA is TGTGCCAGCAGTCCAGGGAACACTGAAGCTTTCTTT.

The genes are TRBV15 and TRBJ2-7, with TRBD1 matching 11 bases. This CDR3 has 16 residues. The germline gives CDR1 LNHNV, CDR2 YYDKDF (reference sequence). The junction had 4 bases not matched to a gene; V was cut back by 0 bases and J by 3 bases. The CDR3 DNA sequence: TGTGCCACCAGCAGAGAGAGGACAGGGGGCGGCTACGAGCAGTACTTC. This encodes CATSRERTGGGYEQYF.

V gene TRBV28 combines with J gene TRBJ1-4, with 10 bases lining up with TRBD1. Losses at the gene ends were 5 bases for V and 13 bases for J; bases not matched to a gene: 7. The CDR3 sequence is 13 residues long. Germline values: CDR1 MDHEN, CDR2 SYDVKM. The CDR3 here is CASSLLDRGRLFF. In DNA, the CDR3 is TGTGCCAGCAGTCTCCTCGACAGGGGGCGACTGTTTTTT.

The chain combines TRBV4-3 with TRBJ1-2; D is ambiguous. CDR3 size: 15 residues. V shed 0 bases and J shed 5 bases, with 13 bases lying between them. Germline loops: CDR1 LGHNA, CDR2 YSLEER. The DNA of the CDR3 is TGCGCCAGCAGCCAAGAAGGGTCAGGACGGTATGGCTACACCTTC. It is translated as CASSQEGSGRYGYTF.

This clone was seen only once. This chain links TRBV4-3 with TRBJ1-2, with D hard to call. The CDR3 consists of 14 residues. CDR1 and CDR2 (germline): LGHNA, YSLEER. V was pared by 0 bases and J by 4 bases, with 9 bases between. Here the CDR3 reads CASSQDGRRYGYTF. In nucleotides, the CDR3 is TGCGCCAGCAGCCAAGATGGCAGGCGCTATGGCTACACCTTC.

V and J are TRBV11-3 and TRBJ2-7; D is possibly TRBD2 (5 bases). The V end lost 5 bases, the J end lost 4 bases, and 6 bases lay between the germline ends. From germline, CDR1 is SGHNT and CDR2 YENEEA. CDR3 length: 11 amino acids. CDR3 sequence (DNA): TGTGCCAGCAGCCGCGGGTACGAGCAGTACTTC. Encoded protein: CASSRGYEQYF.

The V and J genes are TRBV30 and TRBJ2-2, with D unresolved. The CDR3 contains 13 residues. V lost 0 bases, J lost 4 bases, and 6 bases lay in between. CDR1 is GTSNPN, CDR2 SVGIG, per germline (reference sequence). DNA of the CDR3: TGTGCCTGGAGTGTACAATCCACCGGGGAGCTGTTTTTT. This sequence encodes CAWSVQSTGELFF.

The V and J genes are TRBV9 and TRBJ2-3; D ambiguous. Per germline, CDR1 SGDLS and CDR2 YYNGEE. Trimming removed 0 bases at V and 3 bases at J, with 14 bases between. The CDR3 sequence is 16 residues long. CDR3 protein: CASSVGWGLPTDTQYF. DNA for the CDR3: TGTGCCAGCAGCGTAGGGTGGGGATTACCGACAGATACGCAGTATTTT.

On this clone itself: Within the sample, other DNA sequences also encode this same CDR3. V usage is TRBV28 and J usage is TRBJ2-7; 11 positions agree with TRBD2. CDR1 MDHEN and CDR2 SYDVKM come from the germline V gene. The junction had 3 bases not matched to a gene; V was cut back by 6 bases and J by 2 bases. The CDR3 covers 14 residues. Written as DNA, the CDR3 is TGTGCCAGCAGCGAACTAGCGGGAGCCTACGAGCAGTACTTC. Protein: CASSELAGAYEQYF.